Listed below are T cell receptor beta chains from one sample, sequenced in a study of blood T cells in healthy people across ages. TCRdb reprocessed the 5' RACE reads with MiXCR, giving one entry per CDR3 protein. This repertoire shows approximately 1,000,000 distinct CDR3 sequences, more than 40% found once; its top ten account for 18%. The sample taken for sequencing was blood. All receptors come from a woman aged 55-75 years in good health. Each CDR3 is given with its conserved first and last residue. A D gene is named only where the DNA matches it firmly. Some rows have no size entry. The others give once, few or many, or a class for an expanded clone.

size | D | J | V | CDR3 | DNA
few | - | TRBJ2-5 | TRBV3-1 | CASSQQAKRGETQYF | TGTGCCAGCAGCCAACAGGCCAAAAGAGGAGAGACCCAGTACTTC
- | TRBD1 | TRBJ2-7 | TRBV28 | CASSFPGTGLYEQYF | TGTGCCAGCAGTTTCCCCGGGACAGGCCTATACGAGCAGTACTTC
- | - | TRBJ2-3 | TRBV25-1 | CASSGSWVDRGPDTQYF | TGTGCCAGCAGTGGATCCTGGGTCGACCGGGGCCCAGATACGCAGTATTTT
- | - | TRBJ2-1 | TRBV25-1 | CASSGGGDEQFF | TGTGCCAGCAGTGGCGGTGGGGATGAGCAGTTCTTC
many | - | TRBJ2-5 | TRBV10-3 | CAIALQGIGETQYF | TGTGCCATCGCTTTGCAGGGGATTGGCGAGACCCAGTACTTC
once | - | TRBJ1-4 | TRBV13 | CASSSYRSEKLFF | TGTGCCAGCAGCTCATATAGGAGTGAAAAACTGTTTTTT
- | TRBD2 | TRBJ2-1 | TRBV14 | CASSQEASGRVEQFF | TGTGCCAGCAGCCAAGAGGCTAGCGGGAGGGTTGAGCAGTTCTTC
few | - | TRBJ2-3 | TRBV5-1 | CASSYEGPGSTDTQYF | TGCGCCAGCAGCTATGAAGGGCCCGGTAGCACAGATACGCAGTATTTT
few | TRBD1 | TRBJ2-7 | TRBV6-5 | CASSYAQGSYEQYF | TGTGCCAGCAGTTACGCACAGGGGTCCTACGAGCAGTACTTC
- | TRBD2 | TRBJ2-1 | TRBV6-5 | CASSHGLAGHNEQFF | TGTGCCAGCAGTCACGGACTAGCGGGTCACAATGAGCAGTTCTTC
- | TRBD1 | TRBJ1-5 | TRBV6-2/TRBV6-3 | CASSYLQGAGNQPQHF | TGTGCCAGCAGTTACCTACAGGGGGCCGGCAATCAGCCCCAGCATTTT
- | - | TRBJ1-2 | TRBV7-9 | CASSPDSQGYTF | TGTGCCAGCAGCCCGGACAGCCAAGGCTACACCTTC
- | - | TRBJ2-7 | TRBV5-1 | CASSSVGGQQGEQYF | TGCGCCAGCAGCTCCGTGGGGGGGCAGCAAGGCGAGCAGTACTTC
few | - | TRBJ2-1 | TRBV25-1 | CASSEPSAGNVNEQFF | TGTGCCAGCAGTGAGCCCAGCGCAGGGAACGTTAATGAGCAGTTCTTC
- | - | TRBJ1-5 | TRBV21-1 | CANKAWGGLNQPQHF | TGTGCCAACAAAGCGTGGGGGGGTCTCAATCAGCCCCAGCATTTT
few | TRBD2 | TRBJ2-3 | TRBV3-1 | CASSQPPGLAAMGDTQYF | TGTGCCAGCAGCCAGCCCCCGGGACTAGCGGCGATGGGGGATACGCAGTATTTT
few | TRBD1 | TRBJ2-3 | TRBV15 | CATSLDRGRTDTQYF | TGTGCCACCAGCCTTGACAGGGGGCGGACAGATACGCAGTATTTT
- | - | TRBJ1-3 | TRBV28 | CASSPLGPGNTIYF | TGTGCCAGCAGCCCTCTGGGGCCCGGAAACACCATATATTTT
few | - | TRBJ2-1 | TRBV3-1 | CASSQVGLGNEQFF | TGTGCCAGCAGCCAAGTGGGCCTGGGGAATGAGCAGTTCTTC
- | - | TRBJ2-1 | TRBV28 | CASGGTRPREQFF | TGTGCCAGCGGGGGTACTAGACCGCGGGAGCAGTTCTTC
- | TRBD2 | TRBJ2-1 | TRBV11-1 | CASSLGAGGPRSYNEQFF | TGTGCCAGCAGCTTAGGGGCGGGAGGGCCGCGTTCTTACAATGAGCAGTTCTTC
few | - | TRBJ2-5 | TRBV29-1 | CSVFGGGETQYF | TGCAGCGTTTTCGGGGGCGGAGAGACCCAGTACTTC
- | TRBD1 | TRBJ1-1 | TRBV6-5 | CASSYRGQGDTEAFF | TGTGCCAGCAGTTACCGTGGTCAGGGGGACACTGAAGCTTTCTTT
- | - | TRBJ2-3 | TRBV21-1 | CASSKRLGGDTQYF | TGTGCCAGCAGCAAACGACTCGGCGGGGATACGCAGTATTTT
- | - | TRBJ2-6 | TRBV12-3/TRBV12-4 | CASSFEAGASGANVLTF | TGTGCCAGCAGTTTTGAGGCAGGCGCCTCTGGGGCCAACGTCCTGACTTTC
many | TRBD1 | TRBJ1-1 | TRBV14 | CASSQEGGQGPEGEAFF | TGTGCCAGCAGCCAAGAGGGTGGACAGGGCCCTGAGGGAGAAGCTTTCTTT
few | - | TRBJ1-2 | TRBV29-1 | CSAVDDGYTF | TGCAGCGCCGTGGACGATGGCTACACCTTC
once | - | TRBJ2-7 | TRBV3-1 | CASSNGGPGGEQYF | TGTGCCAGCAGCAACGGGGGTCCCGGGGGCGAGCAGTACTTC
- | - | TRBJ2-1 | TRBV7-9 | CASSISLAPSYNEQFF | TGTGCCAGCAGCATCAGTCTAGCGCCCTCCTACAATGAGCAGTTCTTC
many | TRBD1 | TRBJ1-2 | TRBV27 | CASSRINRGNNGYTF | TGTGCCAGCAGTCGAATCAACAGGGGAAATAACGGCTACACCTTC
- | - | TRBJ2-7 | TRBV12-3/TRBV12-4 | CASSVAQSYEQYF | TGTGCCAGCAGTGTAGCCCAGTCCTACGAGCAGTACTTC
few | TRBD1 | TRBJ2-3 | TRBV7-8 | CASSLAGGRGRTDTQYF | TGTGCCAGCAGCTTAGCGGGTGGCAGGGGGCGCACAGATACGCAGTATTTT
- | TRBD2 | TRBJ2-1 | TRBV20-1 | CSARAGLSGGNNEQFF | TGCAGTGCTAGAGCCGGCCTTAGCGGGGGCAACAATGAGCAGTTCTTC
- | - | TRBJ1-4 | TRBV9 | CASSVDGRDEKLFF | TGTGCCAGCAGCGTAGATGGCAGAGATGAAAAACTGTTTTTT
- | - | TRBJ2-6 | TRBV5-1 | CASSREVGAGANVLTF | TGCGCCAGCAGCAGGGAAGTGGGTGCCGGGGCCAACGTCCTGACTTTC
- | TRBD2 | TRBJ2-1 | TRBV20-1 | CSAKSLAGLDQQFF | TGCAGTGCTAAAAGCCTAGCGGGATTGGATCAGCAGTTCTTC
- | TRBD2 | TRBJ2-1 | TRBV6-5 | CASSYYGTSGRNEQFF | TGTGCCAGCAGTTACTACGGGACTAGCGGGAGGAATGAGCAGTTCTTC
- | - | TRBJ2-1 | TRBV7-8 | CASSLGRLDFYNEQFF | TGTGCCAGCAGCTTAGGGCGGCTTGACTTCTACAATGAGCAGTTCTTC
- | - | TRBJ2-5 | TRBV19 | CASSPDLEDINQETQYF | TGTGCCAGTAGTCCAGACCTGGAGGATATTAACCAAGAGACCCAGTACTTC
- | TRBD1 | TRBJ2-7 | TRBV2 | CASTTQGGHEQYF | TGTGCCAGCACCACACAGGGGGGCCACGAGCAGTACTTC
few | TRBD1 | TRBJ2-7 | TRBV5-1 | CASSLGPPGQGIYEQYF | TGCGCCAGCAGCTTGGGGCCCCCGGGACAGGGGATTTACGAGCAGTACTTC
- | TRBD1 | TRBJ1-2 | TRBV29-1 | CSVARQGYGYTF | TGCAGCGTCGCCCGACAGGGCTATGGCTACACCTTC
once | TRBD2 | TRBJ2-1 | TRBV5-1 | CASSSGLATYNEQFF | TGCGCCAGCAGCTCGGGACTAGCGACCTACAATGAGCAGTTCTTC
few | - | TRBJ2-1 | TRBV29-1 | CSGRDAAYNERFF | TGCAGCGGCCGGGACGCCGCCTACAATGAGCGGTTCTTC
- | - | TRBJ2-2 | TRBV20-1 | CSARDSRRAEKGYWGTGELFF | TGCAGTGCTAGAGATTCCCGTCGCGCGGAGAAGGGATACTGGGGCACCGGGGAGCTGTTTTTT
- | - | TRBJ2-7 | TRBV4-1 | CASSQEGLKGYPYEQYF | TGCGCCAGCAGCCAAGAGGGGCTTAAAGGGTACCCCTACGAGCAGTACTTC